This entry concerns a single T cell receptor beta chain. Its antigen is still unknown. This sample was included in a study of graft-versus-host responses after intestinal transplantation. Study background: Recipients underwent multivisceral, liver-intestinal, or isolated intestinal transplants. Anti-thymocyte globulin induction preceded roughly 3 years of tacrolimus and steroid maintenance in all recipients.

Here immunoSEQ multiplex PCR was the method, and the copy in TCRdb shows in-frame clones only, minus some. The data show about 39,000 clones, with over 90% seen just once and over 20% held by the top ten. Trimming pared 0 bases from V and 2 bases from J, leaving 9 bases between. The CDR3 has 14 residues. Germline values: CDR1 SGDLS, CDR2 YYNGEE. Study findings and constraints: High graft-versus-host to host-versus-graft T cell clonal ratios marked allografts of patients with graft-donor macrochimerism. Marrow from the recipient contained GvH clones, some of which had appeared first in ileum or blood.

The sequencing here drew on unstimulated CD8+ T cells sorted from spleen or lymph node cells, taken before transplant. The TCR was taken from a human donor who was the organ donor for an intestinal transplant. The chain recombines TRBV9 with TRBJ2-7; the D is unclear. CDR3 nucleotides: TGTGCCAGCAGCGTAGGGGCTCCCCCCTACGAGCAGTACTTC. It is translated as CASSVGAPPYEQYF.